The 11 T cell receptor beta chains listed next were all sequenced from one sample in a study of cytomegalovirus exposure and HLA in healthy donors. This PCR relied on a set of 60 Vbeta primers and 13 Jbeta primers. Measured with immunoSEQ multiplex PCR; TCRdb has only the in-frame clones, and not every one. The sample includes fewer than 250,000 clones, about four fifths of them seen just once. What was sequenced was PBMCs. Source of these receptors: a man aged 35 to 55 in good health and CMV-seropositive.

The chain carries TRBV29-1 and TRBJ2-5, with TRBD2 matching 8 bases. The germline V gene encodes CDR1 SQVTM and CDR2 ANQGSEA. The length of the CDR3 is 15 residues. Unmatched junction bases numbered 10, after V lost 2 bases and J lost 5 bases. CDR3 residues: CSVELAGVLLETQYF. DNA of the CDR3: TGCAGCGTTGAACTAGCGGGTGTGTTGTTGGAGACCCAGTACTTC.

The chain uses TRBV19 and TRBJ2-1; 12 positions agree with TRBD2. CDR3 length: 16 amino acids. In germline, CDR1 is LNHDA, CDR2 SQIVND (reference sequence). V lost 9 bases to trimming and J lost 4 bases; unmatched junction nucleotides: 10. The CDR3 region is CASRRSGTSGYNEQFF. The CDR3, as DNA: TGTGCCAGCCGACGATCCGGGACTAGCGGGTACAATGAGCAGTTCTTC.

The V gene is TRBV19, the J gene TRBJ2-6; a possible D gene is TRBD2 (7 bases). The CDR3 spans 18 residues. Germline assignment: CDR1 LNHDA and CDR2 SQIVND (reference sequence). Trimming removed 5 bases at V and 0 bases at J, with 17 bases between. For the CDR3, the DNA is TGTGCCAGTAGTGGGGGGGGCGTGTTCGTCTCTGGGGCCAACGTCCTGACTTTC. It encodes CASSGGGVFVSGANVLTF. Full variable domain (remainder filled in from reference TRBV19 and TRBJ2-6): DGGITQSPKYLFRKEGQNVTLSCEQNLNHDAMYWYRQDPGQGLRLIYYSQIVNDFQKGDIAEGYSVSREKKESFPLTVTSAQKNPTAFYLCASSGGGVFVSGANVLTFGAGSRLTVL.

CDR3 in amino acids: CASSHAIPGEVGVSGANVLTF. The CDR3 coding sequence is TGCGCCAGCAGCCATGCAATCCCAGGGGAAGTGGGGGTCTCTGGGGCCAACGTCCTGACTTTC. V is TRBV4-3 and J is TRBJ2-6; a possible D gene is TRBD1 (6 bases). V lost 3 bases and J lost 0, with 24 bases in between. This CDR3 region has 21 residues. The germline gives CDR1 LGHNA, CDR2 YSLEER.

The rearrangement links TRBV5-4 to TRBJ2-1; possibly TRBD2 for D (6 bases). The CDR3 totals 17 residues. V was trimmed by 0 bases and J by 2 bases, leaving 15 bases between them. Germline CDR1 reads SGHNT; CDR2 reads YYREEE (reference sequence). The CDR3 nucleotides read TGTGCCAGCAGCTTGGCCGGTGGGGGGAATACCTACAATGAGCAGTTCTTC. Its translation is CASSLAGGGNTYNEQFF.

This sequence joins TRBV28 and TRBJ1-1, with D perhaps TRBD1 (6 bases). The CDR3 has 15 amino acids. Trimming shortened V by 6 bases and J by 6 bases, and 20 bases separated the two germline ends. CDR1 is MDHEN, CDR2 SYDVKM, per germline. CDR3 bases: TGTGCCAGCAGAACCGGGACATCCTTAGACGCTGAAGCTTTCTTT. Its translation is CASRTGTSLDAEAFF.

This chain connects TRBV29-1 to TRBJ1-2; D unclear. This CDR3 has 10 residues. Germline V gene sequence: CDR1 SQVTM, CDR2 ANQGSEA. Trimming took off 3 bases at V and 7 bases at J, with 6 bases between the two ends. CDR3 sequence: CSVESPGYTF. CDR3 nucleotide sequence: TGCAGCGTTGAGAGCCCTGGCTACACCTTC.

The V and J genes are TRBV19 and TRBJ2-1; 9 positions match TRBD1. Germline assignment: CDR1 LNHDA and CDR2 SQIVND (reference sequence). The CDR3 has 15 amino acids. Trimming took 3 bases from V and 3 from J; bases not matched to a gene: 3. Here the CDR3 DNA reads TGTGCCAGTAGTATGGGACAGGGAGACTACAATGAGCAGTTCTTC. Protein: CASSMGQGDYNEQFF.

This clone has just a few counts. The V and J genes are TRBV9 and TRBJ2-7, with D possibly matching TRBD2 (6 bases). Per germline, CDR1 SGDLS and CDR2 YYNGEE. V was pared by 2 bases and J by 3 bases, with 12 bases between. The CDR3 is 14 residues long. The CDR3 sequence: CASSVGGGNYEQYF. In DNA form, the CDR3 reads TGTGCCAGCAGCGTCGGGGGTGGAAACTACGAGCAGTACTTC.

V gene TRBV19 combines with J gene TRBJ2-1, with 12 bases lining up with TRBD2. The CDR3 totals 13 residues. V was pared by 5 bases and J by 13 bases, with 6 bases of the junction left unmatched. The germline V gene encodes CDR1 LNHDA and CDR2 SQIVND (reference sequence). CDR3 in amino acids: CASSPPGLAGQFF. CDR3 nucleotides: TGTGCCAGTAGTCCACCGGGACTAGCGGGCCAGTTCTTC.

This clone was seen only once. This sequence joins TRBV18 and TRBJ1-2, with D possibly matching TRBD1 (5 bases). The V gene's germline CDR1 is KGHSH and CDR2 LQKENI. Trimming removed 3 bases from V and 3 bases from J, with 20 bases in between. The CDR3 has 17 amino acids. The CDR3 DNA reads TGTGCCAGCTCACCTTTCGAGCAGGGACTTCATCACTATGGCTACACCTTC. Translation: CASSPFEQGLHHYGYTF.